Each of the 32 T cell receptor beta chains below was sequenced from the same sample in a study of early T cells in non-severe SARS-CoV-2 infection. One entry per CDR3 protein results from TCRdb running MiXCR on the 5' RACE reads. The repertoire holds 68,000 or so distinct CDR3 sequences, with roughly 10% as singletons. The sample comprised whole blood. These receptors were taken from an adult who was a healthcare worker with PCR-confirmed SARS-CoV-2 infection or an uninfected control (not recorded which).

Note on this clonotype: Lacking the conserved final phenylalanine or tryptophan, this CDR3 likely reflects a read error. This sequence joins TRBV5-1 and TRBJ2-3, with 10 positions matching TRBD2. Germline CDR1 and CDR2: SGHRS and YFSETQ. The CDR3 runs 17 residues. V shed 5 bases and J 6 bases; nucleotides not matched to a gene: 15. The CDR3: CASSQARASGSEDTQYI. For the CDR3, the DNA is TGCGCCAGCAGTCAGGCAAGGGCTAGCGGGAGTGAGGATACGCAGTATATT.

This clonotype appeared many times. The chain is built from TRBV11-2 and TRBJ2-7, with D possibly matching TRBD2 (5 bases). With 4 bases removed from V and 4 bases from J, the gap between germline ends came to 17 bases. Per the germline V gene, CDR1 is SGHAT and CDR2 is FQNNGV. The CDR3 loop spans 15 amino acids. In DNA, the CDR3 is TGTGCCAGCAGCTCCGTCGCGGGCTTATTATACGAGCAGTACTTC. Translating it yields CASSSVAGLLYEQYF. The whole variable domain, filled in from reference TRBV11-2 and TRBJ2-7, reads EAGVAQSPRYKIIEKRQSVAFWCNPISGHATLYWYQQILGQGPKLLIQFQNNGVVDDSQLPKDRFSAERLKGVDSTLKIQPAKLEDSAVYLCASSSVAGLLYEQYFGPGTRLTVT.

This chain links TRBV7-2 with TRBJ1-1, with 7 nucleotides matching TRBD1. Germline V gene lookup returns CDR1 SGHTA and CDR2 FQGNSA. The CDR3 sequence is 13 residues long. Trimming cost V 5 bases and J 5 bases; bases outside gene matches: 5. The CDR3 DNA sequence: TGTGCCAGCAGCAACAGGGGAGGAACTGAAGCTTTCTTT. This sequence encodes CASSNRGGTEAFF.

V usage is TRBV2 and J usage is TRBJ2-1, with 11 bases that match TRBD2. CDR1 and CDR2 (germline): SNHLY, FYNNEI. The trim removed 5 bases at V and 4 bases at J, leaving 1 base unmatched. This CDR3 spans 14 amino acids. The CDR3 here is CASSPSGRYNEQFF. CDR3 coding DNA: TGTGCCAGCAGTCCTAGCGGGAGGTACAATGAGCAGTTCTTC. Supplemented by reference TRBV2 and TRBJ2-1, the full variable domain reads EPEVTQTPSHQVTQMGQEVILRCVPISNHLYFYWYRQILGQKVEFLVSFYNNEISEKSEIFDDQFSVERPDGSNFTLKIRSTKLEDSAMYFCASSPSGRYNEQFFGPGTRLTVL.

This clonotype was observed a few times. The rearrangement uses TRBV3-1 and TRBJ2-3; unclear D gene. V lost 4 bases and J lost 0, with 11 bases in between. The germline V gene encodes CDR1 LGHDT and CDR2 YNNKEL (reference sequence). The CDR3 runs to 15 residues. CDR3 region: CASSLGSLSTDTQYF. As DNA, the CDR3 is TGTGCCAGCAGCCTGGGATCTCTAAGCACAGATACGCAGTATTTT.

V gene TRBV7-2 combines with J gene TRBJ1-1; perhaps TRBD1 as D (5 bases). Germline loops: CDR1 SGHTA, CDR2 FQGNSA. V was clipped by 2 bases and J by 0 bases, with 13 bases between them. CDR3 length equals 16 residues. Written as DNA, the CDR3 is TGTGCCAGCAGCTTATGGGGGAAAAGGGTGAACACTGAAGCTTTCTTT. Translation: CASSLWGKRVNTEAFF.

This clonotype was detected only a few times. The chain uses TRBV28 and TRBJ2-7; possibly TRBD1 or TRBD2 for D (5 bases each). Trimming removed 2 bases at V and 6 bases at J, with 11 bases between. The CDR3 extends over 13 amino acids. Germline V gives CDR1 MDHEN, CDR2 SYDVKM. CDR3 loop: CASSLGTPFEQYF. The DNA of the CDR3 is TGTGCCAGCAGTTTAGGGACCCCCTTCGAGCAGTACTTC. The variable domain in full, with the rest retrieved from reference TRBV28 and TRBJ2-7, is DVKVTQSSRYLVKRTGEKVFLECVQDMDHENMFWYRQDPGLGLRLIYFSYDVKMKEKGDIPEGYSVSREKKERFSLILESASTNQTSMYLCASSLGTPFEQYFGPGTRLTVT.

The sample holds many counts of this clonotype. The V call is TRBV5-4, the J call TRBJ2-1, with D possibly TRBD2 on 6 matching bases. Germline loops: CDR1 SGHNT, CDR2 YYREEE (reference sequence). This CDR3 is built from 14 residues. The germline V and J ends were trimmed by 4 bases and 5 bases, with 13 bases remaining between them. CDR3 protein: CASSLRDWDNEQFF. CDR3 DNA: TGTGCCAGCAGCCTCCGGGACTGGGACAATGAGCAGTTCTTC.

J is TRBJ1-1 and V is TRBV18; possible D gene TRBD1, 5 bases. The CDR3 runs 16 residues. V was pared by 3 bases and J by 1 base, with 15 bases between. The germline gives CDR1 KGHSH, CDR2 LQKENI. Written as DNA, the CDR3 is TGTGCCAGCTCACCTACAACCGGGACGGAGAACACTGAAGCTTTCTTT. Its translation: CASSPTTGTENTEAFF. Full variable domain (missing parts from reference TRBV18 and TRBJ1-1): NAGVMQNPRHLVRRRGQEARLRCSPMKGHSHVYWYRQLPEEGLKFMVYLQKENIIDESGMPKERFSAEFPKEGPSILRIQQVVRGDSAAYFCASSPTTGTENTEAFFGQGTRLTVV.

The CDR3 DNA follows: TGTGCCAGCAGCCAAGTCATGTTTTCACCCCTCCACTTT. This sequence encodes CASSQVMFSPLHF. The chain employs TRBV14 and TRBJ1-6; D is unresolved. The germline V gene has CDR1 SGHDN and CDR2 FVKESK. V lost 1 base, J lost 9 bases, and 7 bases lay in between. The length of the CDR3 is 13 residues. The full variable domain, in which reference TRBV14 and TRBJ1-6 provide the parts outside the CDR3, is EAGVTQFPSHSVIEKGQTVTLRCDPISGHDNLYWYRRVMGKEIKFLLHFVKESKQDESGMPNNRFLAERTGGTYSTLKVQPAELEDSGVYFCASSQVMFSPLHFGNGTRLTVT.

This clonotype was recorded a few times. The V and J genes are TRBV7-9 and TRBJ2-7, with D uncertain. This CDR3 has 14 amino acids. The V end was cut by 1 base, the J end by 2 bases, with 9 bases between. Germline CDR1 is SEHNR and CDR2 is FQNEAQ (reference sequence). The chain's CDR3 is CASSLGGDTYEQYF. In nucleotides, the CDR3 is TGTGCCAGCAGCTTAGGAGGAGACACCTACGAGCAGTACTTC.

For this clonotype: This may be a read error, as it is one base from a much larger clone. CDR3 sequence: CSARVLLAGSPFEQYF. The DNA of the CDR3 is TGCAGTGCTAGGGTACTACTAGCGGGAAGTCCCTTCGAGCAGTACTTC. The rearrangement joins TRBV20-1 to TRBJ2-7; 10 positions agree with TRBD2. This CDR3 is built from 16 residues. Unmatched junction bases numbered 14, after V lost 3 bases and J lost 6 bases. Germline V gene sequence: CDR1 DFQATT, CDR2 SNEGSKA (reference sequence).

This clonotype was seen many times. The chain recombines TRBV13 with TRBJ2-7; 9 bases are shared with TRBD1. Trimming at V came to 5 bases and at J to 2 bases, leaving 7 bases not matched to a gene. Germline V gene data show CDR1 as PRHDT and CDR2 as FYEKMQ (reference sequence). CDR3 length: 15 residues. This CDR3 is CASSLRGDRAYEQYF. As DNA, the CDR3 is TGTGCCAGCAGCCTAAGGGGGGACAGGGCCTACGAGCAGTACTTC.

This clonotype was seen repeatedly, ten times or more. The chain uses TRBV28 and TRBJ2-2, with a tentative D call TRBD2 (5 bases). Trimming left V 7 bases short and J 0 bases short, with 18 bases between. The germline gives CDR1 MDHEN, CDR2 SYDVKM. The CDR3 is 17 amino acids. CDR3 nucleotide sequence: TGTGCCAGCAATAGTATTGGGAGTGCCGCGAACACCGGGGAGCTGTTTTTT. Protein: CASNSIGSAANTGELFF.

The table lists this clonotype with a few counts. The rearrangement uses TRBV7-2 and TRBJ1-5, with D hard to call. The V and J ends lost 4 bases and 5 bases respectively, with 6 bases between them. This CDR3 has 12 residues. The V gene's germline CDR1 is SGHTA and CDR2 FQGNSA. CDR3 in amino acids: CASSYGYQPQHF. The CDR3 bases are TGTGCCAGCAGCTATGGATATCAGCCCCAGCATTTT.

The chain employs TRBV14 and TRBJ2-1, with 7 bases that match TRBD2. Trimming removed 1 base from V and 8 bases from J; junction bases left unmatched: 5. In germline, CDR1 is SGHDN, CDR2 FVKESK. The CDR3 has 14 amino acids. CDR3 nucleotide sequence: TGTGCCAGCAGCCAAGGATTCGCGGGAGATGAGCAGTTCTTC. Amino acid sequence: CASSQGFAGDEQFF. Complete variable domain (other parts from reference TRBV14 and TRBJ2-1): EAGVTQFPSHSVIEKGQTVTLRCDPISGHDNLYWYRRVMGKEIKFLLHFVKESKQDESGMPNNRFLAERTGGTYSTLKVQPAELEDSGVYFCASSQGFAGDEQFFGPGTRLTVL.

The chain couples TRBV28 to TRBJ2-7, with D unresolved. CDR1 is MDHEN and CDR2 is SYDVKM in the germline V gene. Trimming shortened V by 11 bases and J by 3 bases, and 11 bases separated the two germline ends. There are 11 residues in the CDR3. CDR3 sequence: CAGGSIYEQYF. In DNA form, the CDR3 reads TGTGCCGGTGGCAGTATCTACGAGCAGTACTTC.

This clonotype showed up just a few times. The chain is built from TRBV12-3 or TRBV12-4 and TRBJ2-6; TRBD1 or TRBD2 may be the D gene (5 bases each). This CDR3 spans 14 amino acids. V dropped 9 bases and J dropped 7 bases, with 16 bases sitting between them. The CDR3: CASGDGTGANVLTF. The CDR3 coding sequence is TGTGCCAGTGGGGACGGAACAGGCGCCAACGTCCTGACTTTC.

This clonotype has just a few counts. The chain recombines TRBV7-2 with TRBJ2-2; 7 nucleotides line up with TRBD1. CDR1 and CDR2 (germline): SGHTA, FQGNSA. The CDR3 totals 15 residues. The ends lost 6 bases at V and 3 bases at J; junction bases unmatched: 7. This CDR3 is CASSSGTDYTGELFF. CDR3 bases: TGTGCCAGCAGTTCCGGGACAGACTACACCGGGGAGCTGTTTTTT.

This clonotype was observed at least ten times. V is TRBV20-1 and J is TRBJ2-1; 8 bases are shared with TRBD2. Germline V gene lookup returns CDR1 DFQATT and CDR2 SNEGSKA (reference sequence). This CDR3 comprises 14 residues. Losses at the gene ends were 2 bases for V and 6 bases for J; bases not matched to a gene: 6. The CDR3 nucleotides read TGCAGTGCTAGATCTTGGCGGGAGGTCAATGAGCAGTTCTTC. Translation: CSARSWREVNEQFF.

This clonotype came up a few times. The rearrangement links TRBV2 to TRBJ2-1, with no clear D. This CDR3 spans 16 amino acids. Germline V lookup: CDR1 SNHLY, CDR2 FYNNEI. V was trimmed by 4 bases and J by 0 bases, leaving 13 bases between them. The CDR3, as DNA: TGTGCCAGCAGTGCAAAACCCGTCAACTCCTACAATGAGCAGTTCTTC. This codes for CASSAKPVNSYNEQFF.

This clonotype came up a few times. The chain joins TRBV7-8 to TRBJ2-1; TRBD1 agrees at 8 bases. CDR1 is SGHVS and CDR2 is FQNEAQ in the germline V gene. The V segment lost 3 bases and the J segment 2 bases; nucleotides outside the gene matches: 3. The CDR3 covers 15 residues. The CDR3 bases are TGTGCCAGCAGCTTTCCACAGGGGGCCTACAATGAGCAGTTCTTC. It encodes CASSFPQGAYNEQFF.

The V call is TRBV12-3 or TRBV12-4, the J call TRBJ1-6; D remains ambiguous. V was cut by 1 base and J by 14 bases, with 12 bases left in between. The CDR3 extends over 13 amino acids. The CDR3 sequence is CASSLGSGKSLHF. In DNA form, the CDR3 reads TGTGCCAGCAGTTTAGGATCCGGGAAATCCCTCCACTTT.

The CDR3 DNA reads as TGCGCCAGCAGCTTGGAACCCGAGAGAGATACGCAGTATTTT. Translating gives CASSLEPERDTQYF. This chain uses TRBV5-1 with TRBJ2-3; no clear D gene. The V gene's germline CDR1 is SGHRS and CDR2 YFSETQ. Trimming removed 0 bases at V and 5 bases at J, with 10 bases between. The CDR3 extends over 14 amino acids.

This clonotype has ten or more counts. The genes are TRBV27 and TRBJ2-1; no clear D. Trimming took off 8 bases at V and 4 bases at J, with 15 bases between the two ends. CDR1 and CDR2 from the germline V gene are MNHEY and SMNVEV (reference sequence). The CDR3 is made up of 14 amino acids. DNA of the CDR3: TGTGCCAGCCGCCGGGCTAGGCCTTACAATGAGCAGTTCTTC. Protein: CASRRARPYNEQFF.

This clonotype was recorded many times. V gene TRBV3-1 combines with J gene TRBJ1-2, with a weak D call TRBD1 (6 bases). V gave up 0 bases and J gave up 5 bases, with 16 bases separating them. The length of the CDR3 is 16 residues. The germline CDR1 and CDR2 sequences are LGHDT and YNNKEL (reference sequence). The CDR3 sequence: CASSQDLRPRGYGYTF. DNA for the CDR3: TGTGCCAGCAGCCAAGACCTCCGACCCAGGGGTTATGGCTACACCTTC.

The chain is built from TRBV25-1 and TRBJ2-5; D gene uncertain. The germline gives CDR1 MGHDK, CDR2 SYGVNS. The CDR3 extends over 13 amino acids. Trimming stripped 5 bases from V and 1 base from J, with 8 bases between. CDR3 sequence: CASSPTAQETQYF. The CDR3 nucleotides read TGTGCCAGCAGTCCCACAGCCCAAGAGACCCAGTACTTC.

This clonotype was seen once. Sequence at one end of the junction differs from germline and may be a read error. The chain couples TRBV9 to TRBJ1-4; D might be TRBD1 (5 bases). This CDR3 comprises 13 residues. Germline lookup yields CDR1 SGDLS and CDR2 YYNGEE. The CDR3 is CVSGQGTNEKLFF. The CDR3 DNA follows: TGTGTCAGCGGGCAGGGAACTAATGAAAAACTGTTTTTT.

This clonotype was detected ten times or more. The chain recombines TRBV6-6 with TRBJ2-2, with D perhaps matching TRBD2 (6 bases). The V gene lost 5 bases and the J gene lost 2 bases, with 18 bases spanning the gap. Germline CDR1 is MNHNY and CDR2 is SVGAGI (reference sequence). The CDR3 consists of 17 residues. The CDR3 reads CASSPRPRDHNTGELFF. In DNA form, the CDR3 reads TGTGCCAGCAGTCCACGCCCGCGGGACCACAACACCGGGGAGCTGTTTTTT.

The chain uses TRBV7-6 and TRBJ1-1; D may be TRBD1 (6 bases). Trimming removed 5 bases from V and 8 bases from J, with 9 bases in between. The CDR3 extends over 11 amino acids. Per germline, CDR1 SGHVS and CDR2 FNYEAQ. CDR3 DNA sequence: TGTGCCAGCAGCCTCCAGGGGGAAGCTTTCTTT. It is translated as CASSLQGEAFF.

Only a few counts were recorded for this clonotype. This chain connects TRBV7-9 to TRBJ2-3; 9 nucleotides align to TRBD2. Trimming cost V 3 bases and J 4 bases; bases outside gene matches: 8. CDR1 and CDR2 (germline): SEHNR, FQNEAQ (reference sequence). The CDR3 has 16 amino acids. Written as DNA, the CDR3 is TGTGCCAGCAGCTTTTTGCGGGAGGGCCTATCAGATACGCAGTATTTT. Translating it yields CASSFLREGLSDTQYF.

The chain has TRBV2 and TRBJ2-7; D might be TRBD2 (7 bases). CDR3 length equals 10 residues. Trimming pared 8 bases from V and 10 bases from J, leaving 12 bases between. Germline assignment: CDR1 SNHLY and CDR2 FYNNEI. In DNA, the CDR3 is TGTGCCAGCGGAGGGGGGGGCCAGTACTTC. Its protein product is CASGGGGQYF.